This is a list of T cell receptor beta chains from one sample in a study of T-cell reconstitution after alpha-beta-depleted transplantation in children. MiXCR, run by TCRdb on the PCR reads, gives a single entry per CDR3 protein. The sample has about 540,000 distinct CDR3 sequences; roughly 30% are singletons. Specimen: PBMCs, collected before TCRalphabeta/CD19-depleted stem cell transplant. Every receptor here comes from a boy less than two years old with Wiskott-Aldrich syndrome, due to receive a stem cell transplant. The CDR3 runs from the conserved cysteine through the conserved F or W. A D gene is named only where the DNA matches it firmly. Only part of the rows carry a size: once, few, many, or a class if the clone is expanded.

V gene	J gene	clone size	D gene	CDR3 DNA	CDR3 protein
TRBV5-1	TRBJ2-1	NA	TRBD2	TGCGCCAGCAGCAGGGACGGAATCTCGGGCAGCGGGAGGGTCTCCTACAATGAGCAGTTCTTC	CASSRDGISGSGRVSYNEQFF
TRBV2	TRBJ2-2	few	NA	TGTGCCAGCAGGTATCACGGGTACACCGGGGAGCTGTTTTTT	CASRYHGYTGELFF
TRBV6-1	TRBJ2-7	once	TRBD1	TGTGCCAGCAGTAGAAGAACAGACCCGGGACAGCCCTACGAGCAGTACTTC	CASSRRTDPGQPYEQYF
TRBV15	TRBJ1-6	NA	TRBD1	TGTGCCACCAGCAGAGCAGACAGGGGTAATTCACCCCTCCACTTT	CATSRADRGNSPLHF
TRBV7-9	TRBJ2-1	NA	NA	TGTGCCAGCAGCCGAGGCGCGGTCCTGACCTCCTACAATGAGCAGTTCTTC	CASSRGAVLTSYNEQFF
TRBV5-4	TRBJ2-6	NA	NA	TGTGCCAGCAGCTTGAAAGACGGGGTCTCTGGGGCCAACGTCCTGACTTTC	CASSLKDGVSGANVLTF
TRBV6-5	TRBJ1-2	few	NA	TGTGCCAGCAGTTACTCCAACTATGGCTACACCTTC	CASSYSNYGYTF
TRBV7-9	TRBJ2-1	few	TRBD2	TGTGCCAGCAACCTAGCGGGAAAGGCCTACAATGAGCAGTTCTTC	CASNLAGKAYNEQFF
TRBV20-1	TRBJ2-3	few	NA	TGCAGTGCTAGGGGGGAATTTAGCACAGATACGCAGTATTTT	CSARGEFSTDTQYF
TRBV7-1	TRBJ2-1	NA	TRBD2	TGTGCCAGCAGCGCACCATACCCCGGAGTTTGGACTAGCCCTTACCCTTTGGATGAGCAGTTCTTC	CASSAPYPGVWTSPYPLDEQFF
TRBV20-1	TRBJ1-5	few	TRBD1	TGCAGTGCTAGAACCCACAGGGGGCCCAATCAGCCCCAGCATTTT	CSARTHRGPNQPQHF
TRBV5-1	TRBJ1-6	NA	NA	TGCGCCAGCAGCTTAGGGTGGAGCTCCTATAATTCACCCCTCCACTTT	CASSLGWSSYNSPLHF
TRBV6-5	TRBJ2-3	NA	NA	TGTGCCAGCAGTTACTCCGCGGCGGTAGATACGCAGTATTTT	CASSYSAAVDTQYF
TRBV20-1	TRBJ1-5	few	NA	TGCAGTGCTTCCAGCGGTAGCAATCAGCCCCAGCATTTT	CSASSGSNQPQHF
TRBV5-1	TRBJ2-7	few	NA	TGCGCCAGCAGCTTGATGTACTACGAGCAGTACTTC	CASSLMYYEQYF
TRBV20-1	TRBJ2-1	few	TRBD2	TGCAGTGCGCCGAGGAGCCTAGCGGGAGGCTATTATGAGCAGTTCTTC	CSAPRSLAGGYYEQFF
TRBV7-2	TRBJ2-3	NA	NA	TGTGCCAGCAGCTTAGCCAGGGGGGTAGATACGCAGTATTTT	CASSLARGVDTQYF
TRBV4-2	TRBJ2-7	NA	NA	TGTGCCAGCAGCCGAAGGGACGGCTCCTACGAGCAGTACTTC	CASSRRDGSYEQYF
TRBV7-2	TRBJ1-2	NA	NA	TGTGCCAGCAGCCCTGGAGGGAGCATGGGTGGCTACACCTTC	CASSPGGSMGGYTF
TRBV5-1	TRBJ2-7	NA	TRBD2	TGCGCCAGCAGCTTGGAGGTTGTGAGCGGGGACCCCGAGCAGTACTTC	CASSLEVVSGDPEQYF
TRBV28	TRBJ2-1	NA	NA	TGTGCCAGCAGAAAGACAGGCTACAATGAGCAGTTCTTC	CASRKTGYNEQFF
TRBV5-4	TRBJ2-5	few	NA	TGTGCCAGCAGCGAACAAGGACTGCAGGGGGAGACCCAGTACTTC	CASSEQGLQGETQYF
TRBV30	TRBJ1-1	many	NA	TGTGCCTGGAGTGTACGAGGGTTTTGGAACACTGAAGCTTTCTTT	CAWSVRGFWNTEAFF
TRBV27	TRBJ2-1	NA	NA	TGTGCCAGCAGTCGGGTCCGAAACTCCTACAATGAGCAGTTCTTC	CASSRVRNSYNEQFF
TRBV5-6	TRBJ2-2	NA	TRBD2	TGTGCCAGCAGCGGACTAGCGGACACCGGGGAGCTGTTTTTT	CASSGLADTGELFF
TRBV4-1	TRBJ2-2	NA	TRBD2	TGCGCCAGCAGCCATCGTAGTAGCGGGAGTGGGGCCGGGGAGCTGTTTTTT	CASSHRSSGSGAGELFF
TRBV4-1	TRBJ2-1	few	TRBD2	TGCGCCAGCAGCCAAGATTGGCTAGCGGGAGTCGGTTACAATGAGCAGTTCTTC	CASSQDWLAGVGYNEQFF
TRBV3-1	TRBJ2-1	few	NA	TGTGCCAGCAGCCAAACTCAGGGCGGGGAGCAGTTCTTC	CASSQTQGGEQFF
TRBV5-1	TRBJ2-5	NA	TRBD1	TGCGCCAGCAGCTCACCGGGACAGGAGGATCAAGAGACCCAGTACTTC	CASSSPGQEDQETQYF
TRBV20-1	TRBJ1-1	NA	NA	TGCAGTGCTAGAGATCCCCAGGGGTGGGCCACTGAAGCTTTCTTT	CSARDPQGWATEAFF
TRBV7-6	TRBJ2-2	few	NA	TGTGCCAGCAGCTTAGACGAACTCAGGGGCACCGGGGAGCTGTTTTTT	CASSLDELRGTGELFF
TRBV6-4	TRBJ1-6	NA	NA	TGTGCCCAGCAAGTGCTAAATTCACCCCTCCACTTT	CAQQVLNSPLHF
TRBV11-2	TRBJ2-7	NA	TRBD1	TGTGCCAGCAGCTCCCCAGCGGGGTGGGGACAGGGAGGATCCGAGCAGTACTTC	CASSSPAGWGQGGSEQYF
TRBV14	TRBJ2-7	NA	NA	TGTGCCAGCAGCCAAGAGTCAGGGGTGGTGTACGAGCAGTACTTC	CASSQESGVVYEQYF
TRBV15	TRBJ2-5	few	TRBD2	TGTGCCACCAGCAGAGACGGTTTAGCGGGCCTAGAGACCCAGTACTTC	CATSRDGLAGLETQYF
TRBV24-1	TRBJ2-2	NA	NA	TGTGCCACCGACGGGAACACCGGGGAGCTGTTTTTT	CATDGNTGELFF
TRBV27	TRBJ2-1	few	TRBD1	TGTGCCAGCAGTCTGCCAGGGGGCGGCTACAATGAGCAGTTCTTC	CASSLPGGGYNEQFF
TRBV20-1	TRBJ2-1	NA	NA	TGCAGTGCCCCCACTAGCACCTATGAGCAGTTCTTC	CSAPTSTYEQFF
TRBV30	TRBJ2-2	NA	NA	TGTGCCTGGATCCATACTAGACCGAACACCGGGGAGCTGTTTTTT	CAWIHTRPNTGELFF
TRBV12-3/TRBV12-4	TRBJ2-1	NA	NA	TGTGCCAGCAGTTTCTTCGGGGTGCATGAGCAGTTCTTC	CASSFFGVHEQFF
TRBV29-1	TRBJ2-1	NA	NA	TGCAGCGTTGAAAGGTTCTTCCCTTACAATGAGCAGTTCTTC	CSVERFFPYNEQFF
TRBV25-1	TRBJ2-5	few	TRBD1	TGTGCCAGCAGTGAATCGACAGGGCAAGAGACCCAGTACTTC	CASSESTGQETQYF
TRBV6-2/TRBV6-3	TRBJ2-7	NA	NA	TGTGCCAGCAGTTACTCGAATATCTACGAGCAGTACTTC	CASSYSNIYEQYF
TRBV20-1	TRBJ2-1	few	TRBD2	TGCAGTGCTAGAGTAGGTAGCGGGAGCTCCTACAATGAGCAGTTCTTC	CSARVGSGSSYNEQFF
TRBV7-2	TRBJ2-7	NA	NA	TGTGCCAGCAGCTTAGGCGAGCCCCCCTACGAGCAGTACTTC	CASSLGEPPYEQYF